This T cell receptor (beta chain) was obtained from a study of regulatory T cells in long-lasting Graves disease. This clonotype has at least ten counts. Germline-derived CDR1 and CDR2 are SNHLY and FYNNEI. V was pared by 7 bases and J by 2 bases, with 9 bases of the junction left unmatched. The length of the CDR3 is 16 residues. Construction of TCR beta libraries relied on iRepertoire HTBI primers and on Arm-PCR targeting CDR3 regions. TCRdb reprocessed the multiplex PCR reads via MiXCR and lists one record per CDR3 protein. This repertoire shows about 330,000 distinct CDR3 sequences, around 15% found once; its top ten account for 20%. Noted time point: newly diagnosed GD, antithyroid drugs for less than 3 months. Extracted RNA from PBMCs served as the source of the TCR library. The sample was also reused in another study, on T cells in Graves' hyperthyroidism and ophthalmopathy.

The sequence was obtained from a woman between 18 and 29 years old with Graves disease. This specimen was peripheral blood mononuclear cells (PBMCs), taken at new diagnosis, from a patient treated with antithyroid drugs. V usage is TRBV2 and J usage is TRBJ2-7; TRBD1 aligns across 12 bases. The CDR3 here is CASKPGQGAPPYEQYF. DNA for the CDR3: TGTGCCAGCAAGCCGGGACAGGGGGCCCCCCCCTACGAGCAGTACTTC.